The 5 T cell receptor beta chains reported below all come from one sample, sequenced in a study of blood T cell repertoires in COVID-19. This table comes from immunoSEQ multiplex PCR, and its TCRdb copy is limited to in-frame clones, with some not included. The repertoire includes 150,000 to 200,000 clones, around four fifths of them detected once, and 2.5% to 3.5% sits in the top ten. Input material: peripheral blood. The receptors here all came from a woman aged 55-70 years with acute or convalescent COVID-19.

As for this clone: This may stem from a read error, because a much larger clone lies one nucleotide away. The J gene is TRBJ1-1, the V gene TRBV5-5; 7 bases map to TRBD1. The CDR3 has 14 residues. Germline loops: CDR1 SGHKS, CDR2 YYEKEE (reference sequence). Trimming removed 4 bases from V and 1 base from J; junction bases left unmatched: 4. The CDR3 protein is CASSRQGGNTEAFF. Here the CDR3 DNA reads TGTGCCAGCAGCAGACAGGGTGGGAACACTGAAGCTTTCTTT. Complete variable domain (other parts from reference TRBV5-5 and TRBJ1-1): DAGVTQSPTHLIKTRGQQVTLRCSPISGHKSVSWYQQVLGQGPQFIFQYYEKEERGRGNFPDRFSARQFPNYSSELNVNALLLGDSALYLCASSRQGGNTEAFFGQGTRLTVV.

This rearrangement joins TRBV5-6 to TRBJ1-5; tentatively, D is TRBD1 (5 bases). V gave up 4 bases and J gave up 0 bases, with 11 bases separating them. CDR1 SGHDT and CDR2 YYEEEE come from the germline V gene. This CDR3 comprises 15 residues. CDR3 sequence reads: CASSTLQGSNQPQHF. The CDR3 DNA sequence: TGTGCCAGCAGCACCCTTCAGGGTAGCAATCAGCCCCAGCATTTT.

The chain carries TRBV19 and TRBJ1-1; 8 nucleotides line up with TRBD1. CDR1 LNHDA and CDR2 SQIVND come from the germline V gene (reference sequence). V was clipped by 0 bases and J by 6 bases; unmatched bases: 6. The CDR3 has 15 residues. CDR3: CASSIDRGRFPEAFF. The CDR3, as DNA: TGTGCCAGTAGTATAGACAGGGGGCGCTTCCCTGAAGCTTTCTTT.

The chain employs TRBV19 and TRBJ2-7; 8 positions match TRBD2. The V and J ends lost 4 bases and 6 bases, in that order; junction bases with no gene match: 8. CDR3 length: 14 residues. Germline V gene lookup returns CDR1 LNHDA and CDR2 SQIVND (reference sequence). CDR3 DNA sequence: TGTGCCAGTAGTACCTCGGGAGGGACGGGCGAGCAGTACTTC. Protein: CASSTSGGTGEQYF.

The chain recombines TRBV20-1 with TRBJ2-3; TRBD2 agrees at 8 bases. V was clipped by 3 bases and J by 2 bases; unmatched bases: 7. The CDR3 sequence is 15 residues long. From germline, CDR1 is DFQATT and CDR2 SNEGSKA (reference sequence). The CDR3 nucleotides are TGCAGTGCTAGTCCCGGGGGGGCACTCACAGATACGCAGTATTTT. Amino acid sequence: CSASPGGALTDTQYF.